This entry lists 9 T cell receptor beta chains sequenced from one sample in a study of blood T cell repertoires in COVID-19. Clones were read by immunoSEQ multiplex PCR, and TCRdb kept only the in-frame ones, dropping some. The sample contains around 200,000 clones, over 75% of which appear only once. The specimen sequenced was peripheral blood. The receptor source for this set is a man in his forties with active or convalescent COVID-19.

The chain joins TRBV29-1 to TRBJ2-1; maybe TRBD2 (6 bases). Trimming removed 7 bases at V and 2 bases at J, with 18 bases between. Germline V CDR1 and CDR2: SQVTM, ANQGSEA. This CDR3 has 15 residues. The CDR3 region is CSAEGRTLTYNEQFF. As DNA, the CDR3 is TGCAGCGCCGAGGGGAGGACTCTAACCTACAATGAGCAGTTCTTC.

V usage is TRBV30 and J usage is TRBJ1-2; maybe TRBD1 (6 bases). Between the trimmed V and J ends, which lost 2 bases and 8 bases, there was a span of 9 bases. The CDR3 spans 11 residues. Germline V gene data show CDR1 as GTSNPN and CDR2 as SVGIG (reference sequence). Here the CDR3 DNA reads TGTGCCTGGAGTACAGGGTTAGGCTACACCTTC. It is translated as CAWSTGLGYTF. Together with reference TRBV30 and TRBJ1-2, the CDR3 gives the full variable domain: SQTIHQWPATLVQPVGSPLSLECTVEGTSNPNLYWYRQAAGRGLQLLFYSVGIGQISSEVPQNLSASRPQDRQFILSSKKLLLSDSGFYLCAWSTGLGYTFGSGTRLTVV.

The J gene is TRBJ1-6, the V gene TRBV5-1; D is uncertain. V lost 0 bases to trimming and J lost 7 bases, with 5 bases between them. The germline gives CDR1 SGHRS, CDR2 YFSETQ. This CDR3 spans 13 amino acids. In DNA, the CDR3 is TGCGCCAGCAGCTTGGTAGTGAATTCACCCCTCCACTTT. It encodes CASSLVVNSPLHF. Complete variable domain (other parts from reference TRBV5-1 and TRBJ1-6): KAGVTQTPRYLIKTRGQQVTLSCSPISGHRSVSWYQQTPGQGLQFLFEYFSETQRNKGNFPGRFSGRQFSNSRSEMNVSTLELGDSALYLCASSLVVNSPLHFGNGTRLTVT.

This clone was recorded only once. The rearrangement uses TRBV28 and TRBJ2-3, with TRBD1 identical over 9 bases. The CDR3 has 15 residues. J lost 4 bases, V lost 8 bases, and 10 bases had no gene match. CDR1 and CDR2 (germline): MDHEN, SYDVKM. The CDR3 nucleotides are TGTGCCAGCGTGGATGCGGGACAGGGCTCAGATACGCAGTATTTT. This encodes CASVDAGQGSDTQYF.

The chain is built from TRBV4-1 and TRBJ2-1, with 9 bases lining up with TRBD2. This CDR3 region has 16 residues. Trimming cost V 2 bases and J 4 bases; bases outside gene matches: 6. Germline-derived CDR1 and CDR2 are MGHRA and YSYEKL. The CDR3, as DNA: TGCGCCAGCAGCCAAAGTCCACTAGCGGGTTACAATGAGCAGTTCTTC. This sequence encodes CASSQSPLAGYNEQFF.

V is TRBV7-3 and J is TRBJ2-1, with 12 bases matching TRBD2. Trimming cost V 2 bases and J 8 bases; bases outside gene matches: 7. This CDR3 region has 16 residues. Germline V lookup: CDR1 SGHTA, CDR2 FQGTGA. DNA of the CDR3: TGTGCCAGCAGCTTATGGGCTAGCGGGGGGGCCGATGAGCAGTTCTTC. Amino acids: CASSLWASGGADEQFF.

The V call is TRBV15, the J call TRBJ2-5; 7 bases are shared with TRBD1. There are 17 residues in the CDR3. Trimming removed 0 bases from V and 5 bases from J; junction bases left unmatched: 12. The germline CDR1 and CDR2 sequences are LNHNV and YYDKDF (reference sequence). CDR3 residues: CATSRDVAGGAQETQYF. In DNA, the CDR3 is TGTGCCACCAGCAGAGATGTAGCAGGGGGTGCACAGGAGACCCAGTACTTC.

V usage is TRBV19 and J usage is TRBJ1-6; possible D gene TRBD1, 5 bases. CDR1 LNHDA and CDR2 SQIVND come from the germline V gene (reference sequence). Trimming took 1 base from V and 7 from J, leaving 11 bases between them. The CDR3 has 15 amino acids. This CDR3 reads CASSIVAGQNSPLHF. The CDR3 DNA reads as TGTGCCAGTAGTATAGTAGCGGGGCAAAATTCACCCCTCCACTTT.

This CDR3 reads CASRDPYEQYF. In nucleotides, the CDR3 is TGTGCCAGCCGGGATCCCTACGAGCAGTACTTC. The rearrangement joins TRBV6-5 to TRBJ2-7; a weak D match, TRBD2 (5 bases). The CDR3 consists of 11 residues. V dropped 8 bases and J dropped 2 bases, with 7 bases sitting between them. Germline CDR1 MNHEY, CDR2 SVGAGI.